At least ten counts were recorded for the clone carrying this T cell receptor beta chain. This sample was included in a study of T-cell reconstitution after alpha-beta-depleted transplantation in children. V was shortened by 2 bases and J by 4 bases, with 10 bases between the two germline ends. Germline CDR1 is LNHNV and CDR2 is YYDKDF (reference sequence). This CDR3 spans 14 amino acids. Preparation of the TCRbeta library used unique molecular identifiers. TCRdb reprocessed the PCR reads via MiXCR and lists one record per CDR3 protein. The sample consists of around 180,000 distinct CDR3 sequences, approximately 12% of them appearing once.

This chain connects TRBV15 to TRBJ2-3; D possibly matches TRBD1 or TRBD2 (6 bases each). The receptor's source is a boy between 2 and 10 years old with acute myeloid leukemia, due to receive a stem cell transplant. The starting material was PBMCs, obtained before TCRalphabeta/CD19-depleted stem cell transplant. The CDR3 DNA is TGTGCCACCAGCAGACCCGGGGGCCCAGATACGCAGTATTTT. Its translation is CATSRPGGPDTQYF.